The 18 T cell receptor beta chains given below trace back to one sample, sequenced in a study of cytomegalovirus exposure and HLA in healthy donors. PCR involved 60 Vbeta and 13 Jbeta primers. Libraries were prepared by immunoSEQ multiplex PCR; TCRdb keeps only in-frame clonotypes and omits some of them. The sample shows about 120,000 clones, roughly 80% of them seen only once. Source material: PBMCs. The receptor set was obtained from a man aged 55 to 70 in good health and CMV-seropositive.

As DNA, the CDR3 is TGTGCCAGCAGTTTCATCCCCGGGTGGGAGGGAGGAGGCTACGAGCAGTACTTC. Protein sequence: CASSFIPGWEGGGYEQYF. The rearrangement links TRBV28 to TRBJ2-7, with TRBD2 matching over 7 bases. Losses at the gene ends were 3 bases for V and 3 bases for J; bases not matched to a gene: 17. The CDR3 loop spans 18 amino acids. Per germline, CDR1 MDHEN and CDR2 SYDVKM.

The table lists this clone with a few counts. The rearrangement uses TRBV28 and TRBJ2-7; D might be TRBD1 (5 bases). The CDR3 is 15 residues long. V was pared by 3 bases and J by 3 bases, with 15 bases between. Germline V gene data show CDR1 as MDHEN and CDR2 as SYDVKM. This CDR3 reads CASSFMPRAYYEQYF. The CDR3 DNA reads as TGTGCCAGCAGTTTTATGCCCAGGGCATACTACGAGCAGTACTTC.

This chain connects TRBV6-5 to TRBJ1-6; no firm D call. The germline V gene encodes CDR1 MNHEY and CDR2 SVGAGI. Trimming shortened V by 4 bases and J by 7 bases, and 11 bases separated the two germline ends. The CDR3 length is 14 residues. The CDR3 bases are TGTGCCAGCAGTTTAGCACTCCCGAATTCACCCCTCCACTTT. It codes for CASSLALPNSPLHF.

The genes are TRBV2 and TRBJ2-3; 10 bases align to TRBD1. CDR3 length: 17 residues. Per the germline V gene, CDR1 is SNHLY and CDR2 is FYNNEI. J lost 10 bases, V lost 1 base, and 14 bases had no gene match. CDR3 sequence reads: CASSEGNPGQGIWAQYF. For the CDR3, the DNA is TGTGCCAGCAGTGAAGGGAACCCGGGACAGGGGATTTGGGCGCAGTATTTT. Full variable domain (rest looked up from reference TRBV2 and TRBJ2-3): EPEVTQTPSHQVTQMGQEVILRCVPISNHLYFYWYRQILGQKVEFLVSFYNNEISEKSEIFDDQFSVERPDGSNFTLKIRSTKLEDSAMYFCASSEGNPGQGIWAQYFGPGTRLTVL.

The chain has TRBV7-2 and TRBJ2-2; 9 bases align to TRBD2. CDR3 length equals 15 residues. Germline V lookup: CDR1 SGHTA, CDR2 FQGNSA. J gave up 6 bases and V 6 bases, and 8 bases lay outside the gene matches. CDR3 bases: TGTGCCAGCAGGGGTAGCGGGAGTATGGCCGGGGAGCTGTTTTTT. Translating gives CASRGSGSMAGELFF.

The chain combines TRBV11-2 with TRBJ2-3; D is uncertain. The germline V gene has CDR1 SGHAT and CDR2 FQNNGV. The CDR3 loop spans 12 amino acids. V was cut by 0 bases and J by 4 bases, with 2 bases left in between. CDR3 sequence (DNA): TGTGCCAGCAGCTTAGACGCAGATACGCAGTATTTT. This encodes CASSLDADTQYF.

The gene calls are TRBV7-9 and TRBJ2-7; 7 nucleotides align to TRBD1. Germline values: CDR1 SEHNR, CDR2 FQNEAQ (reference sequence). Trimming took 5 bases from V and 8 from J; bases not matched to a gene: 9. The CDR3 is 13 amino acids. CDR3 sequence reads: CASSADLTGKQYF. Here the CDR3 DNA reads TGTGCCAGCAGCGCGGACTTGACAGGGAAGCAGTACTTC.

The rearrangement links TRBV27 to TRBJ2-7; TRBD1 is a possible D gene (6 bases). The CDR3 has 16 residues. Germline CDR1 is MNHEY and CDR2 is SMNVEV (reference sequence). V shed 3 bases and J shed 1 base, with 16 bases lying between them. In DNA, the CDR3 is TGTGCCAGCAGTTTCTTAAGAGGGGGTAGGTCCTACGAGCAGTACTTC. It translates to CASSFLRGGRSYEQYF.

The genes are TRBV6-1 and TRBJ1-1; 11 bases match TRBD1. The CDR3 is made up of 17 amino acids. The germline V gene encodes CDR1 MNHNS and CDR2 SASEGT. The ends lost 4 bases at V and 0 bases at J; junction bases unmatched: 7. As DNA, the CDR3 is TGTGCCAGCAGTGCCTCGGACAGGGGGCTTTTGAACACTGAAGCTTTCTTT. It encodes CASSASDRGLLNTEAFF.

J is TRBJ1-1 and V is TRBV6-1, with TRBD1 matching 7 bases. Unmatched junction bases numbered 8, after V lost 1 base and J lost 9 bases. The CDR3 sequence is 14 residues long. Germline loops: CDR1 MNHNS, CDR2 SASEGT. DNA of the CDR3: TGTGCCAGCAGTGAAGGCAGGGGGATGGTAAAAGCTTTCTTT. Its translation: CASSEGRGMVKAFF.

The chain carries TRBV25-1 and TRBJ2-3; TRBD2 agrees at 8 bases. V shed 5 bases and J 6 bases; nucleotides not matched to a gene: 10. CDR1 and CDR2 (germline): MGHDK, SYGVNS. The CDR3 is 15 residues long. The CDR3 region has the DNA TGTGCCAGCAGTCCTCGGGGGGGGCGCTGGGATACGCAGTATTTT. This translates into CASSPRGGRWDTQYF.

This rearrangement joins TRBV19 to TRBJ2-7; 8 bases agree with TRBD1. Trimming took 3 bases from V and 1 from J; bases not matched to a gene: 11. The CDR3 covers 17 residues. Germline CDR1 is LNHDA and CDR2 is SQIVND (reference sequence). CDR3 protein: CASSIAGSGTGSYEQYF. CDR3 bases: TGTGCCAGTAGTATCGCGGGATCCGGGACAGGATCCTACGAGCAGTACTTC.

This chain connects TRBV9 to TRBJ2-5, with a weak D call TRBD2 (5 bases). The J call may not be correct, given that the DNA end is closer to TRBJ2-7. The CDR3 contains 14 residues. Germline-derived CDR1 and CDR2 are SGDLS and YYNGEE. CDR3 protein: CASSVLGGTYEQYF. The DNA for the CDR3 is TGTGCCAGCAGCGTGCTCGGAGGTACCTACGAGCAGTACTTC.

CDR3: CASSLPGYGYTF. The CDR3 bases are TGTGCCAGTAGCCTCCCCGGGTATGGCTACACCTTC. The chain uses TRBV19 and TRBJ1-2, with D unclear. There are 12 residues in the CDR3. CDR1 is LNHDA, CDR2 SQIVND, per germline (reference sequence). The germline V and J ends were trimmed by 6 bases and 5 bases, with 10 bases remaining between them.

The chain couples TRBV5-5 to TRBJ2-7, with 15 bases aligning to TRBD2. Germline V gene data show CDR1 as SGHKS and CDR2 as YYEKEE (reference sequence). This CDR3 has 17 amino acids. V was pared by 3 bases and J by 4 bases, with 8 bases of the junction left unmatched. CDR3: CASSSRTSGGAGYEQYF. The CDR3 DNA sequence: TGTGCCAGCAGCTCCCGGACTAGCGGGGGGGCGGGATACGAGCAGTACTTC.

This chain links TRBV6-5 with TRBJ1-1; 7 nucleotides match TRBD1. The germline CDR1 and CDR2 sequences are MNHEY and SVGAGI. With V trimmed by 5 bases and J by 2 bases, 5 bases remained unmatched. The CDR3 has 14 amino acids. CDR3 sequence reads: CASSKGQSNTEAFF. For the CDR3, the DNA is TGTGCCAGCAGTAAGGGACAGTCAAACACTGAAGCTTTCTTT.

This chain joins TRBV27 and TRBJ2-7; the match to TRBD1 covers 10 bases. Per the germline V gene, CDR1 is MNHEY and CDR2 is SMNVEV (reference sequence). Trimming at V came to 5 bases and at J to 3 bases, leaving 10 bases not matched to a gene. This CDR3 spans 16 amino acids. In DNA, the CDR3 is TGTGCCAGCAGTCTAATCGGGACAGGGGAGGTCTACGAGCAGTACTTC. This gives the protein CASSLIGTGEVYEQYF.

The genes are TRBV29-1 and TRBJ1-2, with 7 bases that match TRBD1. The CDR3 consists of 14 residues. Germline lookup yields CDR1 SQVTM and CDR2 ANQGSEA. V lost 6 bases, J lost 2 bases, and 9 bases stayed unmatched. This chain's CDR3 is CSVQQGGPNYGYTF. The CDR3 DNA follows: TGCAGCGTGCAGCAGGGGGGCCCAAACTATGGCTACACCTTC.